Listed here are 5 T cell receptor beta chains from one sample, sequenced in a study of T-cell reconstitution after alpha-beta-depleted transplantation in children. Unique molecular identifiers featured in how the TCRbeta library was prepared. From the PCR reads, TCRdb called clonotypes with MiXCR, one entry per CDR3 protein. Here the sample spans approximately 650,000 distinct CDR3 sequences, around 13% being singletons. The sequences come from PBMCs, collected before TCRalphabeta/CD19-depleted stem cell transplant. The receptor set was obtained from a girl aged 2 to 9 with congenital amegakaryocytic thrombocytopenia, due to receive a stem cell transplant.

In its sample, this clonotype was seen many times. The rearrangement joins TRBV29-1 to TRBJ2-1; 7 nucleotides align to TRBD2. In germline, CDR1 is SQVTM, CDR2 ANQGSEA. With V trimmed by 7 bases and J by 0 bases, 9 bases remained unmatched. There are 15 residues in the CDR3. CDR3 residues: CSGFDPGGSYNEQFF. The CDR3, as DNA: TGCAGCGGATTTGATCCGGGGGGCTCCTACAATGAGCAGTTCTTC.

Ten or more counts support this clonotype. The chain recombines TRBV4-1 with TRBJ2-2, with 13 bases lining up with TRBD2. CDR3 length: 16 residues. Germline V CDR1 and CDR2: MGHRA, YSYEKL. V gave up 1 base and J gave up 8 bases; unmatched junction bases: 4. CDR3 DNA sequence: TGCGCCAGCAGCCAAGCGGGACTAGCGGGACGTGGGGAGCTGTTTTTT. This encodes CASSQAGLAGRGELFF.

This clonotype has ten or more counts. This sequence joins TRBV24-1 and TRBJ2-1; 7 bases align to TRBD2. Germline V gene lookup returns CDR1 KGHDR and CDR2 SFDVKD. The CDR3 is 14 residues long. V was clipped by 5 bases and J by 7 bases; unmatched bases: 7. In DNA form, the CDR3 reads TGTGCCACCAGTGGGTGGGGAGGGAGGAATGAGCAGTTCTTC. This sequence encodes CATSGWGGRNEQFF.

On this clonotype: The CDR3 does not end in the conserved phenylalanine or tryptophan, so this is likely a read error. This chain links TRBV10-3 with TRBJ2-5; D uncertain. The V end lost 2 bases, the J end lost 2 bases, and 3 bases lay between the germline ends. This CDR3 has 12 residues. Germline V gives CDR1 ENHRY, CDR2 SYGVKD. This CDR3 is CAISETQETQYL. The CDR3 DNA reads TGTGCCATCAGTGAGACACAAGAGACCCAGTACCTC.

This clonotype was seen at least ten times. This chain connects TRBV6-1 to TRBJ1-2; the match to TRBD1 covers 8 bases. The V and J ends lost 6 bases and 1 base, in that order; junction bases with no gene match: 4. The CDR3 spans 14 residues. From germline, CDR1 is MNHNS and CDR2 SASEGT. The CDR3 sequence: CASSRDRFNYGYTF. DNA of the CDR3: TGTGCCAGCAGCCGGGACAGGTTTAACTATGGCTACACCTTC.